This TCR beta chain was found in a study of blood T cell repertoires in COVID-19. Study summary: Sites in the United States, Italy and Spain provided acute and convalescent COVID-19 samples. PBMCs, B-cell-depleted T cells, or T cells were the source of the cDNA or gDNA that made up the material.

The CDR3 has 15 residues. Unmatched junction bases numbered 10, after V lost 2 bases and J lost 10 bases. The germline gives CDR1 SGHRS, CDR2 YFSETQ. As processed by the authors: Amplifying reference gene primers gave estimates of nucleated cell counts. Generated by immunoSEQ multiplex PCR, the TCRdb table keeps only in-frame clones and is missing some. V, J and clone size are those of that table, while D and trimming were read from the DNA. This sample has roughly 200,000 clones, with 65% to 80% found just once. In its sample, this clone was seen once. The source is a man over 45 who had recovered from COVID-19. The V call is TRBV5-1, the J call TRBJ2-3, with TRBD2 matching over 10 bases. The sequencing sample was made of peripheral blood. CDR3 amino acids: CASSLGLAEGSSQYF. The CDR3 DNA reads as TGCGCCAGCAGCTTAGGACTAGCGGAGGGTTCTTCGCAGTATTTT.